A single sample is the source of the 3 T cell receptor beta chains below, sequenced in a study of cytomegalovirus exposure and HLA in healthy donors. The primer mix had 60 Vbeta and 13 Jbeta primers. The data were produced by immunoSEQ multiplex PCR, yet TCRdb's version contains in-frame clones alone and is incomplete. Of under 130,000 clones listed, under 85% are singletons. Sequenced sample: PBMCs. Every receptor here comes from a man younger than 30 in good health and CMV-seronegative.

The genes are TRBV5-1 and TRBJ2-2; D is unresolved. The V gene's germline CDR1 is SGHRS and CDR2 YFSETQ. This CDR3 is 12 amino acids long. The V gene lost 8 bases and the J gene lost 4 bases, with 9 bases spanning the gap. The CDR3 nucleotides read TGCGCCAGTCGACGGAGCACCGGGGAGCTGTTTTTT. Encoded protein: CASRRSTGELFF.

The sample holds a few counts of this clone. The chain carries TRBV7-6 and TRBJ2-5; possibly TRBD2 for D (6 bases). Germline-derived CDR1 and CDR2 are SGHVS and FNYEAQ. The CDR3 contains 14 residues. Between the trimmed V and J ends, which lost 3 bases and 3 bases, there was a span of 11 bases. For the CDR3, the DNA is TGTGCCAGCAGCTTCGAACTAGCTAAAGAGACCCAGTACTTC. As protein: CASSFELAKETQYF.

The chain uses TRBV7-3 and TRBJ2-7; 10 nucleotides match TRBD2. CDR1 is SGHTA, CDR2 FQGTGA, per germline. V lost 0 bases, J lost 5 bases, and 7 bases stayed unmatched. This CDR3 region has 16 residues. This CDR3 reads CASSLTRASGSNEQYF. CDR3 in DNA: TGTGCCAGCAGCTTAACGCGGGCTAGCGGGAGTAACGAGCAGTACTTC.